Following are 9 T cell receptor beta chains from one sample sequenced in a study of CD8+ T cells in alopecia areata. In each case, RNA was isolated and then reverse transcribed into cDNA as the sequencing template. Assay: immunoSEQ multiplex PCR; the TCRdb copy retains only in-frame clones and omits some. The sample contains about 140,000 clones, 86% of which appear only once. Documented treatment: oral pan-JAK inhibitor, 5-10 mg twice daily. The input for sequencing was CD8+ T cells sorted from blood, taken at week 4, from a patient treated with tofacitinib. Receptor source: a human donor with alopecia areata.

Note on this clone: Other nucleotide sequences from this sample produce the same CDR3. The chain links TRBV18 to TRBJ2-1; tentative D call: TRBD1 (6 bases). CDR3 length: 15 amino acids. Germline CDR1 reads KGHSH; CDR2 reads LQKENI. Deletions cut 6 bases from V and 4 bases from J, with 16 bases between. CDR3 nucleotide sequence: TGTGCCAGCTCGCCCCCCGGGACAAGTTACAATGAGCAGTTCTTC. Protein product: CASSPPGTSYNEQFF.

J is TRBJ2-7 and V is TRBV28; D call uncertain. This CDR3 contains 15 residues. V was clipped by 6 bases and J by 6 bases, with 21 bases between them. Germline CDR1 is MDHEN and CDR2 is SYDVKM. For the CDR3, the DNA is TGTGCCAGCAGCCCACCTCATTATAGGGATGGCGAGCAGTACTTC. Translation gives CASSPPHYRDGEQYF.

The chain links TRBV5-1 to TRBJ1-1; possible D gene TRBD1, 5 bases. CDR1 is SGHRS, CDR2 YFSETQ, per germline. Trimming pared 0 bases from V and 6 bases from J, leaving 12 bases between. The CDR3 consists of 14 residues. In DNA, the CDR3 is TGCGCCAGCAGCTTGGGCAGGGAGAAGGCTGAAGCTTTCTTT. Protein: CASSLGREKAEAFF.

V and J are TRBV25-1 and TRBJ1-2; 10 bases are shared with TRBD1. CDR1 is MGHDK, CDR2 SYGVNS, per germline. V was clipped by 1 base and J by 5 bases; unmatched bases: 4. The CDR3 is 15 residues long. CDR3 sequence: CASSEWGGQGYGYTF. In DNA, the CDR3 is TGTGCCAGCAGTGAATGGGGGGGACAGGGGTATGGCTACACCTTC.

The chain links TRBV29-1 to TRBJ1-2; TRBD1 is a possible D gene (6 bases). The germline V and J ends were trimmed by 3 bases and 6 bases, with 11 bases remaining between them. This CDR3 region has 12 residues. Germline V lookup: CDR1 SQVTM, CDR2 ANQGSEA. CDR3: CSVDRQGNGYTF. Here the CDR3 DNA reads TGCAGCGTTGATAGGCAGGGGAATGGCTACACCTTC.

This clone was detected only once. This chain uses TRBV27 with TRBJ1-1, with 9 bases matching TRBD1. In germline, CDR1 is MNHEY, CDR2 SMNVEV (reference sequence). CDR3 size: 12 residues. V lost 8 bases to trimming and J lost 8 bases; unmatched junction nucleotides: 6. The CDR3 here is CASFGTGLEAFF. In nucleotides, the CDR3 is TGTGCCAGCTTCGGGACAGGGTTGGAAGCTTTCTTT.

The chain has TRBV9 and TRBJ2-2, with 8 positions matching TRBD1. The germline V gene has CDR1 SGDLS and CDR2 YYNGEE. This CDR3 is built from 14 residues. V lost 10 bases, J lost 4 bases, and 9 bases stayed unmatched. The CDR3 region is CACATGGGTGELFF. The CDR3 nucleotides read TGTGCCTGTGCAACAGGGGGAGGCACCGGGGAGCTGTTTTTT.

This clone occurred a few times. The chain couples TRBV25-1 to TRBJ2-5; 10 bases fit TRBD1. Germline CDR1 reads MGHDK; CDR2 reads SYGVNS. This CDR3 comprises 15 residues. Trimming removed 5 bases from V and 5 bases from J; junction bases left unmatched: 8. The chain's CDR3 is CASSSLTGGYETQYF. The CDR3 bases are TGTGCCAGCAGTTCCCTGACAGGGGGCTATGAGACCCAGTACTTC.

The chain couples TRBV4-2 to TRBJ2-3; 8 nucleotides agree with TRBD2. This CDR3 has 16 amino acids. V dropped 0 bases and J dropped 0; count of bases not matched to a gene: 2. CDR1 and CDR2 from the germline V gene are LGHNA and YNFKEQ. Here the CDR3 DNA reads TGTGCCAGCAGCCAAGAAGGCGGGAGGAGCACAGATACGCAGTATTTT. This sequence encodes CASSQEGGRSTDTQYF.